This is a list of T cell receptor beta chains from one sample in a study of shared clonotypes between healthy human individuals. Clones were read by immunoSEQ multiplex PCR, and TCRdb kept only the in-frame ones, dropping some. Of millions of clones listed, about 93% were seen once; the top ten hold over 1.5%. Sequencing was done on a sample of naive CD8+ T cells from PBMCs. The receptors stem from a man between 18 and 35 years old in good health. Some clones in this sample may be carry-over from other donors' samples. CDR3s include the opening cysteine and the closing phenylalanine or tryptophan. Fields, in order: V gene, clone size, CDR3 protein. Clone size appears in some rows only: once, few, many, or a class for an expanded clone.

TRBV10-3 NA CAISESITGEGQPQHF
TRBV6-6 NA CASSYSSGHEQFF
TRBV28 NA CASSWFRESSYNEQFF
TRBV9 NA CASSVGDGQGGPYGYTF
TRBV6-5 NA CASSPRLAENNEQFF
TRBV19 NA CASRPPGQRLEKLFF
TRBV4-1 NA CASSQTPGQPFLELFF
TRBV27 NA CASSSRTSGNAGELFF
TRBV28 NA CASNPDKNTGELFF
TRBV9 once CASSVGRDGYTF
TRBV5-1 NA CASSLAGTDTQYF
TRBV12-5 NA CASGLGAGGTQPQHF
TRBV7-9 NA CASSFGGRAGEQFF
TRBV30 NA CAWSVGLRPGNEQFF
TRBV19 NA CASSPRPAPQETQYF
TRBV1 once CTSSKTGTGDHQPQHF
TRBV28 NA CASSSPRHEQYF
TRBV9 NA CASSPTGGEPHEQYF
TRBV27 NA CASSLISPLPNNEQFF
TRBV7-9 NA CASSLRGRADSPLHF